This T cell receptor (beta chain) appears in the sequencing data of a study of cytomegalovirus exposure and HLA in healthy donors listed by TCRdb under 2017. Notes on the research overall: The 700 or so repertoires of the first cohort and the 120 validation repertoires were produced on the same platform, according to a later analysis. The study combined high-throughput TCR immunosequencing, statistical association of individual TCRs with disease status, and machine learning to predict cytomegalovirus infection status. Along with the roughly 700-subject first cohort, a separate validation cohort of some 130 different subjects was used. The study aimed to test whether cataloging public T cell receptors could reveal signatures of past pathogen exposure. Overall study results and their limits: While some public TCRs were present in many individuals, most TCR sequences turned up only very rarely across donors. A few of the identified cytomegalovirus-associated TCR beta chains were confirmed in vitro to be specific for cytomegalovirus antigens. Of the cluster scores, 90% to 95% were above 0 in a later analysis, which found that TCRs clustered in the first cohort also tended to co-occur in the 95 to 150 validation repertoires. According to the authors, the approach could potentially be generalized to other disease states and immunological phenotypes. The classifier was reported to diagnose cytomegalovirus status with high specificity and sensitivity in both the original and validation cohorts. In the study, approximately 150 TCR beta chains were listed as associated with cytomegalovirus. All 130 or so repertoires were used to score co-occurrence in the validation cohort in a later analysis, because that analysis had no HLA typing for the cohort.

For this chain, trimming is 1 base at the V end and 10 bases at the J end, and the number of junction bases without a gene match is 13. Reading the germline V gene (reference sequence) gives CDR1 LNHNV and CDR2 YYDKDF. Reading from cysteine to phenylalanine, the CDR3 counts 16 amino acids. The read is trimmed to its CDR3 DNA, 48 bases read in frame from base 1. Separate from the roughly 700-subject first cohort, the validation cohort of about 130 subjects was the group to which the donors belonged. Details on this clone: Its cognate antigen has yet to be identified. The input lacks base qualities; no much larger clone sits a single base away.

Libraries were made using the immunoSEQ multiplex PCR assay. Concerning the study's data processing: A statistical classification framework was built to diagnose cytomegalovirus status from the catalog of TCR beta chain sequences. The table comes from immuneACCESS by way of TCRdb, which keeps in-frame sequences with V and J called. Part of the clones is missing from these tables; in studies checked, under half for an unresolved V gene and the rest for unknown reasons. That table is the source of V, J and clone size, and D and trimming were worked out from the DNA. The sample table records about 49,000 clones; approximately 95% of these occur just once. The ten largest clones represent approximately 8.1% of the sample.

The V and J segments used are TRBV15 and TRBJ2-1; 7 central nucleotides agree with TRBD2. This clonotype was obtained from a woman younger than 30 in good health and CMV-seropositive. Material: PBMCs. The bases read TGTGCCACCAGCAGAGCCGTTTGGGACTACTCGGTAGAGCAGTTCTTC. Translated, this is CATSRAVWDYSVEQFF.